This is a list of T cell receptor beta chains from one sample in a study of cytomegalovirus exposure and HLA in healthy donors. The assay was immunoSEQ multiplex PCR, and TCRdb's table has in-frame clones only and misses some. Here the sample spans about 250,000 clones, about 88% being singletons. Sequencing was performed on PBMCs. These receptors were taken from a man younger than 35 in good health and CMV-seropositive. Both conserved end residues are part of each CDR3. Fields, in order: V gene, clone size, J gene, D gene, CDR3 DNA, CDR3 protein. The D gene is left open where the match is weak. Not all rows give a size; the values are once, few, many and, for expanded clones, a class.

>TRBV6-6|NA|TRBJ2-1|TRBD1
TGTGCCAGCAGTACCAGGACAGGAGGCGATGAGCAGTTCTTC
CASSTRTGGDEQFF
>TRBV11-2|NA|TRBJ1-1|NA
TGTGCCAGCAGCCCCAGGGTGGACATGAACACTGAAGCTTTCTTT
CASSPRVDMNTEAFF
>TRBV2|NA|TRBJ1-3|NA
TGTGCCAGCAGTGAATGGGGGGCCGGTGGAAACACCATATATTTT
CASSEWGAGGNTIYF
>TRBV5-1|NA|TRBJ2-7|TRBD1
TGCGCCAGCACCGCGACAGGGCTCTCCTACGAGCAGTACTTC
CASTATGLSYEQYF
>TRBV7-9|once|TRBJ1-4|NA
TGTGCCAGCAGCCAGGGGACATCTGAAAAACTGTTTTTT
CASSQGTSEKLFF
>TRBV2|NA|TRBJ1-5|NA
TGTGCCAGCAGGGGAGGACCATATGGCAATCAGCCCCAGCATTTT
CASRGGPYGNQPQHF
>TRBV18|once|TRBJ1-2|NA
TGTGCCAGCTCACCGGGGACCGACTACTATGGCTACACCTTC
CASSPGTDYYGYTF
>TRBV6-1|once|TRBJ2-1|NA
TGTGCCAGCAGTGAAATGGGCCCGTACAATGAGCAGTTCTTC
CASSEMGPYNEQFF
>TRBV7-6|NA|TRBJ2-1|NA
TGTGCCAGCAGCTTAGGCGCTCGAATCAATGAGCAGTTCTTC
CASSLGARINEQFF
>TRBV27|NA|TRBJ2-5|NA
TGTGCCAGCAGTTTTGGTGGGGGCGCCCCAGAGACCCAGTACTTC
CASSFGGGAPETQYF
>TRBV14|NA|TRBJ2-3|NA
TGTGCCAGCAGCCAAAACACCCTTAATACGCAGTATTTT
CASSQNTLNTQYF
>TRBV6-4|NA|TRBJ2-3|NA
TGTGCCAGCAGTGAAGAAGACGGCACAGATACGCAGTATTTT
CASSEEDGTDTQYF
>TRBV5-6|NA|TRBJ2-5|TRBD1
TGTGCCAGCAGCTTAACAGGGGGTGGAGAGACCCAGTACTTC
CASSLTGGGETQYF
>TRBV5-6|few|TRBJ2-3|NA
TGTGCCAGCAGCTTGGGACAGGTTAACACAGATACGCAGTATTTT
CASSLGQVNTDTQYF
>TRBV27|few|TRBJ1-2|TRBD1
TGTGCCAGCAGTTGGGCAGGGGGGTTATATGGCTACACCTTC
CASSWAGGLYGYTF
>TRBV20-1|NA|TRBJ2-2|NA
TGCAGTGCCTGGGACACCGGGGAGCTGTTTTTT
CSAWDTGELFF
>TRBV5-6|NA|TRBJ2-1|TRBD2
TGTGCCAGCAGCATGGGACTAGCGGGAGGGCCGTACAATGAGCAGTTCTTC
CASSMGLAGGPYNEQFF
>TRBV2|once|TRBJ1-5|NA
TGTGCCAGCAGTGGGGGGAATCAGCCCCAGCATTTT
CASSGGNQPQHF
>TRBV6-5|NA|TRBJ2-1|TRBD2
TGTGCCAGCAGTCCGACTAGCGGGAGGACCCATGAGCAGTTCTTC
CASSPTSGRTHEQFF
>TRBV15|few|TRBJ1-5|NA
TGTGCCACCAGCAGAGATGGGGTCGGCAATCAGCCCCAGCATTTT
CATSRDGVGNQPQHF
>TRBV27|NA|TRBJ1-1|NA
TGTGCCAGCAGTTTTCAGGGTGACACTGAAGCTTTCTTT
CASSFQGDTEAFF
>TRBV6-1|NA|TRBJ2-1|TRBD2
TGTGCCAGCAGTGAAGTGGGGACTAGCGGCAGCTCCTACAATGAGCAGTTCTTC
CASSEVGTSGSSYNEQFF
>TRBV2|NA|TRBJ1-2|NA
TGTGCCAGCCGAAGAGGGCTGTCTGGCTACACCTTC
CASRRGLSGYTF
>TRBV5-6|NA|TRBJ2-7|NA
TGTGCCAGCAGCTTGGGACTAGACTCCTACGAGCAGTACTTC
CASSLGLDSYEQYF
>TRBV7-6|NA|TRBJ1-3|NA
TGTGCCAGCAGCTTGGGTACTCAGGTTTCGGGAAACACCATATATTTT
CASSLGTQVSGNTIYF
>TRBV5-6|NA|TRBJ1-1|NA
TGTGCCAGCAGCTTATCCCGGAACACTGAAGCTTTCTTT
CASSLSRNTEAFF
>TRBV27|NA|TRBJ2-2|TRBD1
TGTGCCAGCACCCAAGTGATAACAGGGGGAACCGGGGAGCTGTTTTTT
CASTQVITGGTGELFF
>TRBV6-5|NA|TRBJ2-7|TRBD2
TGTGCCAGCAGCCTGGGACTAGCGGGAGGCTACGAGCAGTACTTC
CASSLGLAGGYEQYF
>TRBV6-1|NA|TRBJ2-7|NA
TGTGCCAGCAGGGACGTACCAGGCCCCTACGAGCAGTACTTC
CASRDVPGPYEQYF
>TRBV5-1|NA|TRBJ1-1|NA
TGCGCCAGCAGCTTTGGGTTGACGAACACTGAAGCTTTCTTT
CASSFGLTNTEAFF
>TRBV18|NA|TRBJ1-2|NA
TGTGCCAGCTCACCAGTATCCGGTGATGGCTACACCTTC
CASSPVSGDGYTF